Ten or more counts support the clone carrying this TCR beta chain. The data derive from a study of T cell repertoires in cytomegalovirus infection. Overall study: Based on public TCR beta signatures, there were indications of CMV infection and of a matching HLA type.

V dropped 0 bases and J dropped 5; count of bases not matched to a gene: 4. The CDR3 extends over 15 amino acids. Germline V gives CDR1 SGHVS, CDR2 FQNEAQ. TCRdb ran MiXCR on the reads and lists one entry per CDR3 protein. The sample contains about 530,000 distinct CDR3 sequences, around 27% of which appear only once. The chain joins TRBV7-8 to TRBJ1-5; TRBD1 aligns across 7 bases. The sequenced sample consisted of PBMCs. This clonotype originated in a human donor in good health (CMV status not recorded). Some clones in this sample may be carry-over from other donors' samples. The CDR3 bases are TGTGCCAGCAGCTTAGCCCACGACAGGGATCAGCCCCAGCATTTT. Translated: CASSLAHDRDQPQHF. Together with reference TRBV7-8 and TRBJ1-5, the CDR3 gives the full variable domain: GAGVSQSPRYKVAKRGQDVALRCDPISGHVSLFWYQQALGQGPEFLTYFQNEAQLDKSGLPSDRFFAERPEGSVSTLKIQRTQQEDSAVYLCASSLAHDRDQPQHFGDGTRLSIL.